This T cell receptor (beta chain) was documented in a study of T-cell reconstitution after alpha-beta-depleted transplantation in children (dated by TCRdb to the mid-2010s). About the study as a whole: The study quantitatively tracked T-cell immune reconstitution after TCRalphabeta/CD19-depleted allogeneic hematopoietic cell transplantation in children using TCR repertoire profiling.

CDR1 and CDR2 were assigned from the germline V gene (reference sequence) as SEHNR and FQNEAQ. Trimming takes 5 bases off V and 0 bases off J; junction bases not matched to a gene: 14. There are 18 amino acids in the CDR3, from cysteine to phenylalanine inclusive. The retained sequence is limited to the CDR3, 54 bases, with the frame set at the first base. Libraries were prepared through PCR. The sample was run on an Illumina HiSeq 2500. TCR library preparation used molecular barcoding, with unique molecular identifiers applied to normalize quantification of the TCRbeta repertoire. The public reads were reanalyzed by TCRdb: fastp trimming at Q25, MiXCR alignment, in-frame beta chains only. Under each unique CDR3 protein, matching rows form one entry showing the most common genes and DNA. Counted in this sample were about 600,000 distinct CDR3 sequences; roughly a tenth of them appeared once. The ten largest clones represent about 4.2% of the sample.

This clonotype has ten or more counts. Its antigen is unknown. Base quality data are lacking; no much larger clone is found one base away. The sequenced sample was PBMCs from the stem cell graft donor, obtained from the stem cell graft. The sequence was obtained from a human donor who donated a stem cell graft to a child with acute myeloid leukemia. The rearranged segments are TRBV7-9 and TRBJ2-7, with 9 bases aligning to TRBD2. This receptor carries the CDR3 CASSPTASGILPSYEQYF. The nucleotides are TGTGCCAGCAGCCCGACCGCTAGCGGGATCCTCCCCTCCTACGAGCAGTACTTC.